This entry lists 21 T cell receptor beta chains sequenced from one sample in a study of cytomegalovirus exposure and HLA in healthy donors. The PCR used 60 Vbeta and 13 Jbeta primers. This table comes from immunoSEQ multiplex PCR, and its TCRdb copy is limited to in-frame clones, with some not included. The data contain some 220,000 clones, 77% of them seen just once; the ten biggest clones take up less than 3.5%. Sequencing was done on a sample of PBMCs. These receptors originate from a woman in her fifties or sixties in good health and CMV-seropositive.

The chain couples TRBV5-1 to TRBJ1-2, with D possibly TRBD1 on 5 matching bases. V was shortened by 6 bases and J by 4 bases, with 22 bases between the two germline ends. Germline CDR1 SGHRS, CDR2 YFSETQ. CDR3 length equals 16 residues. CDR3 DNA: TGCGCCAGCAACCCTGGGGCCAGGGAGGGAAGCTATGGCTACACCTTC. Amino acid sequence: CASNPGAREGSYGYTF.

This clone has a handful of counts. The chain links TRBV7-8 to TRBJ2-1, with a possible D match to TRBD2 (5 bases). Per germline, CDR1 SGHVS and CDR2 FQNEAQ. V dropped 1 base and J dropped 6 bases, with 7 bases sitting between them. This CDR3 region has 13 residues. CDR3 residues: CASSLDRGNEQFF. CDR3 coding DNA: TGTGCCAGCAGCTTAGACCGGGGCAATGAGCAGTTCTTC.

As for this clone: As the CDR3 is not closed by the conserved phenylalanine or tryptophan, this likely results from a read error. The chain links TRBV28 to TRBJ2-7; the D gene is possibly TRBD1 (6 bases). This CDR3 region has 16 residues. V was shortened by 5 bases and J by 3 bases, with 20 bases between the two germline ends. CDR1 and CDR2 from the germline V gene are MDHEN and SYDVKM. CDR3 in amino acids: CASSVLQGSSFYEQYL. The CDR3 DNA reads TGTGCCAGCAGTGTCCTACAGGGCTCTTCATTCTACGAGCAGTACCTC.

The CDR3 is CASSMAGTGAYNEQFF. The CDR3 nucleotides read TGTGCCAGCAGCATGGCCGGGACAGGGGCCTACAATGAGCAGTTCTTC. This chain uses TRBV7-2 with TRBJ2-1, with 10 bases lining up with TRBD1. This CDR3 is 16 amino acids long. J gave up 2 bases and V 5 bases, and 6 bases lay outside the gene matches. CDR1 and CDR2 (germline): SGHTA, FQGNSA. The whole variable domain, remainder taken from reference TRBV7-2 and TRBJ2-1, is GAGVSQSPSNKVTEKGKDVELRCDPISGHTALYWYRQSLGQGLEFLIYFQGNSAPDKSGLPSDRFSAERTGGSVSTLTIQRTQQEDSAVYLCASSMAGTGAYNEQFFGPGTRLTVL.

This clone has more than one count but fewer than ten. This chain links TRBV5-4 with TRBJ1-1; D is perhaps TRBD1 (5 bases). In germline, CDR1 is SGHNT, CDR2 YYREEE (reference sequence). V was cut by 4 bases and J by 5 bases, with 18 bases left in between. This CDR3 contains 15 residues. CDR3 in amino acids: CASSPRSRERTEAFF. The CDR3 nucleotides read TGTGCCAGCAGCCCCAGGAGCAGGGAACGGACTGAAGCTTTCTTT.

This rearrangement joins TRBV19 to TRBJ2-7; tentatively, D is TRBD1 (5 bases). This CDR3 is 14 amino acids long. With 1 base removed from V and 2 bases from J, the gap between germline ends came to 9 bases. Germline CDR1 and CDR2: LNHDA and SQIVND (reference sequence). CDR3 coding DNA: TGTGCCAGTAGTATAGTAGGACATACCTACGAGCAGTACTTC. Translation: CASSIVGHTYEQYF. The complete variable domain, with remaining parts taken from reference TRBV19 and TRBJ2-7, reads DGGITQSPKYLFRKEGQNVTLSCEQNLNHDAMYWYRQDPGQGLRLIYYSQIVNDFQKGDIAEGYSVSREKKESFPLTVTSAQKNPTAFYLCASSIVGHTYEQYFGPGTRLTVT.

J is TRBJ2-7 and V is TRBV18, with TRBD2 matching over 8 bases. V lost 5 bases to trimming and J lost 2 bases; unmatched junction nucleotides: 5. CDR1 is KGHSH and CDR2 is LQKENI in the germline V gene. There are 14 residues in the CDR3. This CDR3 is CASSSGRGAYEQYF. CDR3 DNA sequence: TGTGCCAGCTCATCGGGGCGGGGGGCCTACGAGCAGTACTTC. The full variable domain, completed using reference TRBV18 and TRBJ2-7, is NAGVMQNPRHLVRRRGQEARLRCSPMKGHSHVYWYRQLPEEGLKFMVYLQKENIIDESGMPKERFSAEFPKEGPSILRIQQVVRGDSAAYFCASSSGRGAYEQYFGPGTRLTVT.

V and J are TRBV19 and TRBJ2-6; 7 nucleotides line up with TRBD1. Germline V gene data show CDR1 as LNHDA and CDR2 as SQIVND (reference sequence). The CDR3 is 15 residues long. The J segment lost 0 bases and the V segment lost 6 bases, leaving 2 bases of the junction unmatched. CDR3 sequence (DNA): TGTGCCAGTAGGACAGGGAGCTCTGGGGCCAACGTCCTGACTTTC. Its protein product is CASRTGSSGANVLTF.

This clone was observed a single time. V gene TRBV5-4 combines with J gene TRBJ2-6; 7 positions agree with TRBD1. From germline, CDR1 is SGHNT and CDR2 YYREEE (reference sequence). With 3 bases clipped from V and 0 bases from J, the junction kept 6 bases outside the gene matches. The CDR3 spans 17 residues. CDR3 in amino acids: CASSSDRVHSGANVLTF. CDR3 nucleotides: TGTGCCAGCAGCTCTGACAGGGTGCACTCTGGGGCCAACGTCCTGACTTTC.

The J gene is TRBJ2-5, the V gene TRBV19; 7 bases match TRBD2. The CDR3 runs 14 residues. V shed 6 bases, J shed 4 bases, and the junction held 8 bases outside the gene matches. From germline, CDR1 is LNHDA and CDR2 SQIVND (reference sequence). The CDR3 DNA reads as TGTGCCAGTAGCCCGGTGGGGGGGAGAGAGACCCAGTACTTC. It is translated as CASSPVGGRETQYF.

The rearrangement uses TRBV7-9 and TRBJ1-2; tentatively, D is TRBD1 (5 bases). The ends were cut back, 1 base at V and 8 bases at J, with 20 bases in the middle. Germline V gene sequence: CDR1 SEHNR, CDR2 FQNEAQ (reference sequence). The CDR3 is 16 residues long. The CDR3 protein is CASSLGPIVLGPGYTF. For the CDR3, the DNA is TGTGCCAGCAGCTTAGGTCCGATAGTTTTGGGGCCAGGCTACACCTTC.

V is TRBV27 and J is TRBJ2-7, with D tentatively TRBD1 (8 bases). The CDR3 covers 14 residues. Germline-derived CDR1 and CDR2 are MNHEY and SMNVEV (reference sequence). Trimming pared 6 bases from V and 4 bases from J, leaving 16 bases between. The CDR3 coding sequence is TGTGCCAGCAGGCGCACAGGGGGGGGTTACGAGCAGTACTTC. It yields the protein CASRRTGGGYEQYF.

The CDR3 sequence: CASSRDRENSPLHF. CDR3 DNA: TGTGCCAGCAGCCGGGACAGGGAAAATTCACCCCTCCACTTT. This sequence joins TRBV5-6 and TRBJ1-6; 9 nucleotides align to TRBD1. V shed 4 bases and J 7 bases; nucleotides not matched to a gene: 3. The CDR3 extends over 14 amino acids. CDR1 is SGHDT and CDR2 is YYEEEE in the germline V gene.

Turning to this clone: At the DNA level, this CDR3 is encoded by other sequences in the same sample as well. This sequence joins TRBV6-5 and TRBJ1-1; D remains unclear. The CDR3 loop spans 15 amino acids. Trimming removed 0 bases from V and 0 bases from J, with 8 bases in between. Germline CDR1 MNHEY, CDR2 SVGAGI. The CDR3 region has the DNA TGTGCCAGCAGTTACTCGTCAGGATTGAACACTGAAGCTTTCTTT. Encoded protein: CASSYSSGLNTEAFF.

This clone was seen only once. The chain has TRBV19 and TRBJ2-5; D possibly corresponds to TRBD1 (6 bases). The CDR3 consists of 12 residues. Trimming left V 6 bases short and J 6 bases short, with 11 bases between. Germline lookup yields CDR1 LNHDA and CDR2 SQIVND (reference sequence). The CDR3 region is CASRPQGKTQYF. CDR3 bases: TGTGCCAGTAGGCCCCAGGGGAAGACCCAGTACTTC.

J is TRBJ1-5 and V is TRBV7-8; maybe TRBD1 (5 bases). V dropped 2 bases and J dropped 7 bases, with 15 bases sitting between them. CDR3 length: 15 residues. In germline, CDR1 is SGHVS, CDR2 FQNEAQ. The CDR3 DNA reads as TGTGCCAGCAGCTTATCAGTCGGGGGATTCCAGCCCCAGCATTTT. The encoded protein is CASSLSVGGFQPQHF. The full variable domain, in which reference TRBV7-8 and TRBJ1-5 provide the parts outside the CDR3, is GAGVSQSPRYKVAKRGQDVALRCDPISGHVSLFWYQQALGQGPEFLTYFQNEAQLDKSGLPSDRFFAERPEGSVSTLKIQRTQQEDSAVYLCASSLSVGGFQPQHFGDGTRLSIL.

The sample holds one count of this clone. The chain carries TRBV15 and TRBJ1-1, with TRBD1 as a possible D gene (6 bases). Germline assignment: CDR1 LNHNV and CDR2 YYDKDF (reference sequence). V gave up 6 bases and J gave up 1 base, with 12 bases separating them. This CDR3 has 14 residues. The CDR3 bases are TGTGCCACCAGTAGGGACACGTGGAACACTGAAGCTTTCTTT. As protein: CATSRDTWNTEAFF.

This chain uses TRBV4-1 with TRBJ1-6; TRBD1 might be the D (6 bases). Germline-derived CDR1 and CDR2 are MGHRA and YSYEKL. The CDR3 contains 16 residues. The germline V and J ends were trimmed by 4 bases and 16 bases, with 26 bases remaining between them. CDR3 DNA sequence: TGCGCCAGCAGCCCTGGTATGGCCCGGGGGGCCACCCCACTCCACTTT. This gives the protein CASSPGMARGATPLHF.

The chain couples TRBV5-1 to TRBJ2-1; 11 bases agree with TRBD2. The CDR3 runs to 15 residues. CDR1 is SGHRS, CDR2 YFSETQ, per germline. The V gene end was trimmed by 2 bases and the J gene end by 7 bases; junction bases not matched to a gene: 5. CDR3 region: CASSFLAGGGNEQFF. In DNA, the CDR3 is TGCGCCAGCAGCTTTCTAGCGGGGGGCGGGAATGAGCAGTTCTTC.

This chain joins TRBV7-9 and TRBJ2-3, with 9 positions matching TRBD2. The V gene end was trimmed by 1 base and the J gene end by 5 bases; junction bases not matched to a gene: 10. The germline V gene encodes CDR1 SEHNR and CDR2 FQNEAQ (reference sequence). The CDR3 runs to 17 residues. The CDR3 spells CASSLGFQRGERDTQYF. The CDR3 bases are TGTGCCAGCAGCTTAGGGTTCCAGCGGGGGGAGAGAGATACGCAGTATTTT. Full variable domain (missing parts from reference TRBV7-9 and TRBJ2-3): DTGVSQNPRHKITKRGQNVTFRCDPISEHNRLYWYRQTLGQGPEFLTYFQNEAQLEKSRLLSDRFSAERPKGSFSTLEIQRTEQGDSAMYLCASSLGFQRGERDTQYFGPGTRLTVL.

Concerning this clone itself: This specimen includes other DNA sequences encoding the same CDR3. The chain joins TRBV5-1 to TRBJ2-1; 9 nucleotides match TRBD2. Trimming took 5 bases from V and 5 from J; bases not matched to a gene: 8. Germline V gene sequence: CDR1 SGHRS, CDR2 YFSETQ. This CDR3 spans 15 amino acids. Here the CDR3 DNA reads TGCGCCAGCAGTTCCTCCGGGACTAGCCACAATGAGCAGTTCTTC. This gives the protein CASSSSGTSHNEQFF.